These 18 T cell receptor beta chains were all obtained from the same sample, sequenced in a study of T cells after yellow fever vaccination. TCRdb fed the 5' RACE reads into MiXCR, producing one record per CDR3 protein. This sample carries over 200,000 distinct CDR3 sequences, approximately 6.3% of them seen once, and the ten largest clones take 1% to 1.2%. The sample was CD4+ T cells sorted from PBMCs, taken on the day of the yellow fever booster vaccination. These receptors all stem from a man between 25 and 39 years old who received the YFV17D yellow fever vaccine.

The V and J genes are TRBV14 and TRBJ1-2; 7 nucleotides line up with TRBD1. The CDR3 is 15 amino acids. Germline V gene data show CDR1 as SGHDN and CDR2 as FVKESK. The trim removed 3 bases at V and 4 bases at J, leaving 8 bases unmatched. As DNA, the CDR3 is TGTGCCAGCAGCCAGACCCCGACAGGGCTCTATGGCTACACCTTC. This translates into CASSQTPTGLYGYTF.

In DNA form, the CDR3 reads TGTGCCAGCTCACCAGCTAGCGGGACTTACACAGATACGCAGTATTTT. It encodes CASSPASGTYTDTQYF. The chain couples TRBV18 to TRBJ2-3; 9 positions agree with TRBD2. Looked up from germline, CDR1 is KGHSH and CDR2 is LQKENI. The V and J ends lost 2 bases and 2 bases, in that order; junction bases with no gene match: 5. CDR3 size: 16 residues.

This clonotype was counted only a few times. The chain joins TRBV7-9 to TRBJ2-7, with 7 bases that match TRBD1. Germline V gene data show CDR1 as SEHNR and CDR2 as FQNEAQ (reference sequence). The CDR3 length is 15 residues. Trimming removed 5 bases from V and 3 bases from J; junction bases left unmatched: 10. This CDR3 is CASSITGAGGYEQYF. DNA for the CDR3: TGTGCCAGCAGCATCACGGGTGCAGGGGGCTACGAGCAGTACTTC.

In its sample, this clonotype was seen many times. The rearrangement links TRBV5-1 to TRBJ2-1; D is ambiguous. The CDR3 is 15 residues long. Looked up from germline, CDR1 is SGHRS and CDR2 is YFSETQ. V gave up 0 bases and J gave up 0 bases, with 7 bases separating them. The CDR3 reads CASSLVAGSYNEQFF. For the CDR3, the DNA is TGCGCCAGCAGCTTGGTTGCAGGCTCCTACAATGAGCAGTTCTTC.

This clonotype was found many times. The chain is built from TRBV6-2 or TRBV6-3 and TRBJ2-7; TRBD2 matches 8 bases. The CDR3 totals 13 residues. J lost 3 bases, V lost 10 bases, and 8 bases had no gene match. Germline V gene data show CDR1 as MNHEY and CDR2 as SVGEGT. As DNA, the CDR3 is TGTGCCACCGTTACTAGCGGCCACTACGAGCAGTACTTC. This translates into CATVTSGHYEQYF.

The rearrangement uses TRBV19 and TRBJ2-1; D gene unclear. The CDR3 length is 16 residues. The V gene lost 6 bases and the J gene lost 6 bases, with 21 bases spanning the gap. Looked up from germline, CDR1 is LNHDA and CDR2 is SQIVND (reference sequence). Here the CDR3 reads CASSLRWGISGNEQFF. The CDR3 DNA reads TGTGCCAGTAGCCTCAGGTGGGGTATCTCGGGCAATGAGCAGTTCTTC.

In this sample, this clonotype turned up many times. This sequence joins TRBV2 and TRBJ1-2, with no clear D. Germline V gene lookup returns CDR1 SNHLY and CDR2 FYNNEI. The CDR3 is 13 residues long. Trimming removed 3 bases at V and 14 bases at J, with 19 bases between. CDR3 sequence reads: CASSDRVDANLTF. The CDR3 bases are TGTGCCAGCAGTGATCGGGTTGACGCAAACTTGACCTTC.

This clonotype was seen ten or more times. The rearrangement links TRBV6-5 to TRBJ2-1, with D maybe TRBD1 (5 bases). V was clipped by 6 bases and J by 5 bases, with 20 bases between them. This CDR3 spans 16 amino acids. Germline lookup yields CDR1 MNHEY and CDR2 SVGAGI. For the CDR3, the DNA is TGTGCCAGCAGCCCTCTCAGGGCCGTCACCGACAATGAGCAGTTCTTC. It is translated as CASSPLRAVTDNEQFF.

This clonotype was counted at least ten times. This rearrangement joins TRBV5-1 to TRBJ1-1; D gene ambiguous. The CDR3 totals 15 residues. Trimming pared 0 bases from V and 4 bases from J, leaving 13 bases between. CDR1 is SGHRS, CDR2 YFSETQ, per germline. The CDR3 region is CASSLAPKGGTEAFF. CDR3 DNA sequence: TGCGCCAGCAGCTTGGCCCCGAAGGGAGGCACTGAAGCTTTCTTT.

This clonotype was counted many times. This chain connects TRBV12-3 or TRBV12-4 to TRBJ1-4, with a weak D call TRBD1 (6 bases). V lost 5 bases and J 7 bases, leaving 14 bases between the germline ends. This CDR3 is built from 14 residues. The CDR3 nucleotides are TGTGCCAGCAGTACGACAGGATATCGTGAAAAACTGTTTTTT. Translating it yields CASSTTGYREKLFF.

In this sample, this clonotype turned up many times. The V and J genes are TRBV5-1 and TRBJ2-1, with 7 bases lining up with TRBD2. Germline V CDR1 and CDR2: SGHRS, YFSETQ. The CDR3 is made up of 15 amino acids. J gave up 5 bases and V 4 bases, and 9 bases lay outside the gene matches. CDR3 DNA sequence: TGCGCCAGCAGCCCCGACGAGGCGGGAGACAATGAGCAGTTCTTC. This gives the protein CASSPDEAGDNEQFF.

This clonotype was counted only a few times. The rearrangement uses TRBV20-1 and TRBJ2-2; D not certain. Trimming shortened V by 6 bases and J by 6 bases, and 14 bases separated the two germline ends. Germline V gene lookup returns CDR1 DFQATT and CDR2 SNEGSKA (reference sequence). The CDR3 spans 13 residues. This chain's CDR3 is CSANGPVSGELFF. The CDR3 nucleotides are TGCAGTGCCAACGGCCCGGTGTCCGGGGAGCTGTTTTTT.

This clonotype was recorded a few times. The J gene is TRBJ1-1, the V gene TRBV20-1; 8 bases are shared with TRBD1. Trimming cost V 0 bases and J 3 bases; bases outside gene matches: 3. This CDR3 contains 14 residues. Per germline, CDR1 DFQATT and CDR2 SNEGSKA (reference sequence). The CDR3 loop reads CSARDRQGHTEAFF. The DNA for the CDR3 is TGCAGTGCTAGAGATCGACAGGGGCACACTGAAGCTTTCTTT.

V usage is TRBV6-1 and J usage is TRBJ1-2; 7 bases map to TRBD1. This CDR3 is built from 15 residues. Germline loops: CDR1 MNHNS, CDR2 SASEGT. V was clipped by 11 bases and J by 4 bases; unmatched bases: 16. CDR3 sequence reads: CAVRSGTDISYGYTF. The CDR3 DNA reads as TGTGCCGTCCGATCCGGGACAGATATATCCTATGGCTACACCTTC.

The chain uses TRBV7-2 and TRBJ2-1; D is unresolved. V lost 2 bases, J lost 10 bases, and 6 bases lay in between. The CDR3 length is 11 residues. Per the germline V gene, CDR1 is SGHTA and CDR2 is FQGNSA. In DNA, the CDR3 is TGTGCCAGCAGCTTATGGCCAGAGCAGTTCTTC. It encodes CASSLWPEQFF. Combining the CDR3 with reference TRBV7-2 and TRBJ2-1 gives the whole variable domain GAGVSQSPSNKVTEKGKDVELRCDPISGHTALYWYRQSLGQGLEFLIYFQGNSAPDKSGLPSDRFSAERTGGSVSTLTIQRTQQEDSAVYLCASSLWPEQFFGPGTRLTVL.

This clonotype has ten or more counts. The J gene is TRBJ2-3, the V gene TRBV6-5, with a possible D match to TRBD1 (6 bases). V lost 0 bases, J lost 1 base, and 8 bases lay in between. The CDR3 has 15 amino acids. Germline-derived CDR1 and CDR2 are MNHEY and SVGAGI. The CDR3: CASSYSPGGTDTQYF. As DNA, the CDR3 is TGTGCCAGCAGTTACTCGCCAGGGGGCACAGATACGCAGTATTTT.

This clonotype was observed a few times. This chain links TRBV7-8 with TRBJ1-4; D gene ambiguous. Germline V gives CDR1 SGHVS, CDR2 FQNEAQ. V lost 5 bases to trimming and J lost 0 bases, with 10 bases between them. The CDR3 has 15 amino acids. DNA for the CDR3: TGTGCCAGCAGCCCCCGCGCGGCAACTAATGAAAAACTGTTTTTT. Residues: CASSPRAATNEKLFF.

This clonotype was picked up a small number of times. CDR3 nucleotides: TGTGCCTGGAGTGTACAGAGCGTAGAGCAGTTCTTC. Encoded protein: CAWSVQSVEQFF. J is TRBJ2-1 and V is TRBV30; no firm D call. V gave up 0 bases and J gave up 10 bases, with 10 bases separating them. From germline, CDR1 is GTSNPN and CDR2 SVGIG (reference sequence). The CDR3 runs to 12 residues.